These T cell receptor beta chains were read from a single sample in a study of T cell responses to AZD1222 COVID-19 vaccine. TCRdb keeps only in-frame clones here, not all; method: immunoSEQ multiplex PCR. Among over 120,000 clones listed, about 94% were seen once. The source material was peripheral blood, sampled on day 0 of AZD1222 vaccination. These receptors all stem from an adult in good health. Both conserved end residues are part of each CDR3. A D gene is named only where the DNA matches it firmly. Expanded clones get a size class; other rows say once, few or many, or leave the size out.

TRBJ1-2 TRBV5-1 NA NA TGCGCCAGCAGCCCCTCGGGGCAAAACTATGGCTACACCTTC CASSPSGQNYGYTF
TRBJ1-2 TRBV11-2 TRBD1 NA TGTGCCAGCAGCTTTCAGGGGGCGGACTATGGCTACACCTTC CASSFQGADYGYTF
TRBJ2-1 TRBV21-1 NA NA TGTGCCAGCAGCAGTGGGGTACCGGGACTAGTTATCAATGAGCAGTTCTTC CASSSGVPGLVINEQFF
TRBJ2-1 TRBV5-1 TRBD1 NA TGCGCCAGCAGCTCGTATGACAGGGGTAACGTCGATGAGCAGTTCTTC CASSSYDRGNVDEQFF
TRBJ1-5 TRBV21-1 NA NA TGTGCCAGCAGCAAAGCGGGGGGTCTATGGGGCAATCAGCCCCAGCATTTT CASSKAGGLWGNQPQHF
TRBJ2-1 TRBV3-1/TRBV3-2 TRBD2 NA TGTGCCAGCAGACACACAGCGGGAGGGCCCTCCTACAATGAGCAGTTCTTC CASRHTAGGPSYNEQFF
TRBJ1-4 TRBV5-1 TRBD1 once TGCGCCAGCAGCCTCCCGACAGGGGCTCCGTCAACTAATGAAAAACTGTTTTTT CASSLPTGAPSTNEKLFF
TRBJ2-1 TRBV5-1 NA NA TGCGCCAGCAGCACCCAGGGGGGAGTGCCATACAATGAGCAGTTCTTC CASSTQGGVPYNEQFF
TRBJ1-4 TRBV18 NA once TGTGCCAGCTCACCAAACGGTCCCGAGGACGTGGGTGAAAAACTGTTTTTT CASSPNGPEDVGEKLFF
TRBJ2-1 TRBV6-5 NA NA TGTGCCAGCAGCCGCCCGGGCTACTCCTACAATGAGCAGTTCTTC CASSRPGYSYNEQFF